This TCR beta chain appears in the sequencing data of a study of T-cell reconstitution after alpha-beta-depleted transplantation in children. The V gene's germline CDR1 is MNHEY and CDR2 SVGAGI. The V end was cut by 0 bases, the J end by 0 bases, with 4 bases between. The CDR3 has 14 amino acids. This clonotype appeared many times. Its target is unknown. During its preparation, the TCRbeta library received unique molecular identifiers. TCRdb fed the PCR reads into MiXCR, producing one record per CDR3 protein. The sample has 120,000 to 150,000 distinct CDR3 sequences, around 10% seen once. Study results and caveats: Alpha-beta T cells present about two months after transplant were reported to originate from several hundred expanded graft clones. Some patients showed high day-60 TCRbeta diversity, which derived from surviving recipient T cells and thymic progenitors. Newly generated T cells supplied most T-cell counts and diversity one year post-transplant.

This receptor was obtained from a female patient aged 2-10 years who had a stem cell transplant for congenital amegakaryocytic thrombocytopenia, so the T cells may come from the graft donor. The rearrangement uses TRBV6-5 and TRBJ2-3, with D hard to call. The specimen was PBMCs, mostly from graft donor cells, collected 180 days after TCRalphabeta/CD19-depleted stem cell transplant. The CDR3 spells CASSYSPSTDTQYF. CDR3 DNA: TGTGCCAGCAGTTACTCACCGAGCACAGATACGCAGTATTTT.